This TCR beta chain was obtained from a study of T-cell memory formation after mild COVID-19. Overall study: Most TCR clusters belonged to a single donor.

Details on this clonotype: No antigen is known for it.

Overall study findings and caveats: Cross-reactive memory seemingly joined, as some responding clones were found in pre-infection memory.

Germline V gives CDR1 PRHDT, CDR2 FYEKMQ (reference sequence). Trimming left V 4 bases short and J 4 bases short, with 16 bases between. CDR3 length equals 15 residues. From the 5' RACE reads, TCRdb called clonotypes with MiXCR, one entry per CDR3 protein. The sample consists of around 530,000 distinct CDR3 sequences, roughly a fifth of them appearing once. The material sequenced was PBMCs or a T cell subset sorted from them (not recorded which). The chain recombines TRBV13 with TRBJ1-2; TRBD1 might be the D (6 bases). The source of this sequence is an adult woman who had mild COVID-19 (a few samples of this study predate the infection). Cell type and time point are not known. CDR3 nucleotides: TGTGCCAGCAGCTCACCCTACAGGGACGGCTATGGCTACACCTTC. Its protein product is CASSSPYRDGYGYTF.